A selection of T cell receptor beta chains follows, all from one sample in a study of shared clonotypes between healthy human individuals. Sequencing was performed with immunoSEQ multiplex PCR; in TCRdb, only in-frame clones are kept and a portion is missing. Altogether around 500,000 clones are present, around three quarters being singletons, with the ten largest covering 9.5% to 15%. The sample was PBMCs. These receptor sequences come from a woman aged 35 to 49 in good health. Some clones in this sample may be carry-over from other donors' samples. CDR3s include the opening cysteine and the closing phenylalanine or tryptophan. A D gene is named only where the DNA matches it firmly. Some rows mark clone size as missing; the rest say once, few, many or name a class of expanded clone.

V gene: TRBV7-9
CDR3 length: 16
clone size: -
D gene: TRBD2
J gene: TRBJ2-1
CDR3 protein: CASGGVRGYSYNEQFF
CDR3 DNA: TGTGCCAGCGGGGGAGTGCGGGGGTACTCCTACAATGAGCAGTTCTTC

V gene: TRBV28
CDR3 length: 15
clone size: -
D gene: TRBD1
J gene: TRBJ2-5
CDR3 protein: CASSSGTVGSATQYF
CDR3 DNA: TGTGCCAGCAGCTCCGGGACAGTGGGGTCGGCGACCCAGTACTTC

V gene: TRBV5-1
CDR3 length: 13
clone size: -
D gene: TRBD1
J gene: TRBJ2-1
CDR3 protein: CASSLGPTGGWFF
CDR3 DNA: TGCGCCAGCAGCTTGGGCCCGACAGGGGGTTGGTTCTTC

V gene: TRBV6-1
CDR3 length: 13
clone size: few
D gene: -
J gene: TRBJ2-1
CDR3 protein: CASSEDSYNEQFF
CDR3 DNA: TGTGCCAGCAGTGAAGACAGCTACAATGAGCAGTTCTTC

V gene: TRBV15
CDR3 length: 13
clone size: -
D gene: TRBD1
J gene: TRBJ2-3
CDR3 protein: CATGDSRTDTQYF
CDR3 DNA: TGTGCCACTGGGGACAGCCGCACAGATACGCAGTATTTT

V gene: TRBV10-3
CDR3 length: 15
clone size: -
D gene: TRBD2
J gene: TRBJ2-7
CDR3 protein: CAISELAGGGHEQYF
CDR3 DNA: TGTGCCATCAGTGAGCTAGCGGGGGGCGGGCACGAGCAGTACTTC

V gene: TRBV4-2
CDR3 length: 13
clone size: few
D gene: -
J gene: TRBJ2-1
CDR3 protein: CASSQEGSNEQFF
CDR3 DNA: TGTGCCAGCAGCCAAGAGGGGTCCAATGAGCAGTTCTTC

V gene: TRBV7-9
CDR3 length: 16
clone size: -
D gene: -
J gene: TRBJ2-7
CDR3 protein: CASSILGQGLAYEQYF
CDR3 DNA: TGTGCCAGCAGCATCCTCGGACAAGGGCTGGCGTACGAGCAGTACTTC

V gene: TRBV19
CDR3 length: 13
clone size: once
D gene: -
J gene: TRBJ2-5
CDR3 protein: CASSRTAWETQYF
CDR3 DNA: TGTGCCAGTAGTAGGACGGCCTGGGAGACCCAGTACTTC

V gene: TRBV7-6
CDR3 length: 15
clone size: -
D gene: -
J gene: TRBJ2-3
CDR3 protein: CASGQRGGRTDTQYF
CDR3 DNA: TGTGCCAGCGGCCAGAGGGGGGGTCGCACAGATACGCAGTATTTT

V gene: TRBV7-9
CDR3 length: 16
clone size: -
D gene: -
J gene: TRBJ1-5
CDR3 protein: CASSLGGGLSNQPQHF
CDR3 DNA: TGTGCCAGCAGCTTAGGGGGCGGGTTGAGCAATCAGCCCCAGCATTTT

V gene: TRBV7-9
CDR3 length: 13
clone size: -
D gene: -
J gene: TRBJ2-7
CDR3 protein: CASSLDFGNEQYF
CDR3 DNA: TGTGCCAGCAGCTTAGATTTCGGCAACGAGCAGTACTTC

V gene: TRBV6-5
CDR3 length: 13
clone size: -
D gene: -
J gene: TRBJ1-2
CDR3 protein: CASSQQGRNGYTF
CDR3 DNA: TGTGCCAGCAGTCAACAGGGCCGGAATGGCTACACCTTC

V gene: TRBV7-2
CDR3 length: 12
clone size: -
D gene: TRBD1
J gene: TRBJ2-7
CDR3 protein: CASSLSGGEQYF
CDR3 DNA: TGTGCCAGCAGCTTATCAGGGGGCGAGCAGTACTTC

V gene: TRBV19
CDR3 length: 14
clone size: few
D gene: -
J gene: TRBJ1-2
CDR3 protein: CASSIGTDLHGYTF
CDR3 DNA: TGTGCCAGTAGTATTGGAACAGATCTACATGGCTACACCTTC

V gene: TRBV28
CDR3 length: 12
clone size: once
D gene: -
J gene: TRBJ2-7
CDR3 protein: CASRSTSYEQYF
CDR3 DNA: TGTGCCAGCAGATCTACTTCCTACGAGCAGTACTTC

V gene: TRBV28
CDR3 length: 14
clone size: -
D gene: -
J gene: TRBJ1-5
CDR3 protein: CASIVRGEYQPQHF
CDR3 DNA: TGTGCCAGCATCGTAAGGGGGGAATATCAGCCCCAGCATTTT

V gene: TRBV6-6
CDR3 length: 13
clone size: few
D gene: TRBD1
J gene: TRBJ1-1
CDR3 protein: CASSYGDSSEAFF
CDR3 DNA: TGTGCCAGCAGTTATGGGGACAGTTCTGAAGCTTTCTTT

V gene: TRBV18
CDR3 length: 15
clone size: -
D gene: -
J gene: TRBJ2-1
CDR3 protein: CASSPREDHNNEQFF
CDR3 DNA: TGTGCCAGCTCACCACGGGAGGACCACAACAATGAGCAGTTCTTC

V gene: TRBV9
CDR3 length: 16
clone size: -
D gene: TRBD1
J gene: TRBJ2-7
CDR3 protein: CASSPTGAGQGREQYF
CDR3 DNA: TGTGCCAGCAGCCCCACGGGGGCAGGACAGGGCCGGGAGCAGTACTTC

V gene: TRBV7-9
CDR3 length: 18
clone size: -
D gene: TRBD1
J gene: TRBJ2-2
CDR3 protein: CASSLRRLGQGATGELFF
CDR3 DNA: TGTGCCAGCAGCTTACGCCGTTTGGGACAGGGGGCAACCGGGGAGCTGTTTTTT

V gene: TRBV28
CDR3 length: 14
clone size: once
D gene: TRBD1
J gene: TRBJ1-2
CDR3 protein: CASSTGQGRMGYTF
CDR3 DNA: TGTGCCAGCAGCACCGGACAGGGAAGGATGGGCTACACCTTC

V gene: TRBV28
CDR3 length: 16
clone size: few
D gene: -
J gene: TRBJ1-1
CDR3 protein: CASSLSVGVLNTEAFF
CDR3 DNA: TGTGCCAGCAGTTTATCAGTGGGTGTTCTGAACACTGAAGCTTTCTTT

V gene: TRBV27
CDR3 length: 14
clone size: few
D gene: -
J gene: TRBJ1-1
CDR3 protein: CASSLLGLNTEAFF
CDR3 DNA: TGTGCCAGCAGTTTATTAGGACTGAACACTGAAGCTTTCTTT

V gene: TRBV10-3
CDR3 length: 12
clone size: -
D gene: -
J gene: TRBJ1-4
CDR3 protein: CAISDSREKLFF
CDR3 DNA: TGTGCCATCAGTGATTCGCGTGAAAAACTGTTTTTT

V gene: TRBV27
CDR3 length: 16
clone size: once
D gene: TRBD1
J gene: TRBJ2-2
CDR3 protein: CASRSTRTGDTGELFF
CDR3 DNA: TGTGCCAGCAGGTCAACTAGGACAGGGGACACCGGGGAGCTGTTTTTT

V gene: TRBV19
CDR3 length: 13
clone size: -
D gene: -
J gene: TRBJ1-5
CDR3 protein: CASSVQGGQPQHF
CDR3 DNA: TGTGCCAGTAGTGTCCAGGGTGGTCAGCCCCAGCATTTT

V gene: TRBV27
CDR3 length: 14
clone size: -
D gene: -
J gene: TRBJ1-2
CDR3 protein: CASSPGQSNYGYTF
CDR3 DNA: TGTGCCAGCAGTCCCGGACAGAGCAACTATGGCTACACCTTC

V gene: TRBV27
CDR3 length: 18
clone size: -
D gene: TRBD2
J gene: TRBJ2-3
CDR3 protein: CASSTIRRGLAGTDTQYF
CDR3 DNA: TGTGCCAGCAGCACAATTAGGAGGGGACTAGCGGGCACAGATACGCAGTATTTT

V gene: TRBV18
CDR3 length: 15
clone size: few
D gene: -
J gene: TRBJ1-2
CDR3 protein: CASSPLREGSAGYTF
CDR3 DNA: TGTGCCAGCTCACCCCTACGGGAGGGATCGGCTGGCTACACCTTC

V gene: TRBV9
CDR3 length: 14
clone size: -
D gene: -
J gene: TRBJ2-2
CDR3 protein: CASSIRPNTGELFF
CDR3 DNA: TGTGCCAGCAGCATACGACCAAACACCGGGGAGCTGTTTTTT

V gene: TRBV11-2
CDR3 length: 13
clone size: -
D gene: -
J gene: TRBJ2-5
CDR3 protein: CASSFPGAETQYF
CDR3 DNA: TGTGCCAGCAGCTTCCCGGGGGCGGAGACCCAGTACTTC

V gene: TRBV7-8
CDR3 length: 13
clone size: -
D gene: -
J gene: TRBJ2-7
CDR3 protein: CASEGLDSYEQYF
CDR3 DNA: TGTGCCAGCGAGGGACTTGACTCCTACGAGCAGTACTTC

V gene: TRBV27
CDR3 length: 14
clone size: -
D gene: -
J gene: TRBJ1-2
CDR3 protein: CASRSGQLAYGYTF
CDR3 DNA: TGTGCCAGCAGATCGGGGCAGCTGGCCTATGGCTACACCTTC

V gene: TRBV2
CDR3 length: 15
clone size: -
D gene: TRBD2
J gene: TRBJ2-7
CDR3 protein: CASRLTSGASYEQYF
CDR3 DNA: TGTGCCAGCAGGTTGACTAGCGGGGCTTCCTACGAGCAGTACTTC

V gene: TRBV11-3
CDR3 length: 14
clone size: -
D gene: -
J gene: TRBJ2-5
CDR3 protein: CASSPNRAQETQYF
CDR3 DNA: TGTGCCAGCAGCCCAAACAGGGCTCAAGAGACCCAGTACTTC

V gene: TRBV14
CDR3 length: 14
clone size: -
D gene: TRBD2
J gene: TRBJ2-3
CDR3 protein: CASSPGLAADTQYF
CDR3 DNA: TGTGCCAGCAGCCCTGGACTAGCGGCAGATACGCAGTATTTT

V gene: TRBV5-4
CDR3 length: 14
clone size: -
D gene: TRBD1
J gene: TRBJ2-7
CDR3 protein: CASKDRPERYEQYF
CDR3 DNA: TGTGCCAGCAAGGACAGGCCAGAACGATACGAGCAGTACTTC

V gene: TRBV7-8
CDR3 length: 17
clone size: -
D gene: TRBD2
J gene: TRBJ2-3
CDR3 protein: CASSWSRTSVSTDTQYF
CDR3 DNA: TGTGCCAGCAGCTGGAGCCGGACTAGCGTCAGCACAGATACGCAGTATTTT

V gene: TRBV7-3
CDR3 length: 15
clone size: -
D gene: -
J gene: TRBJ2-1
CDR3 protein: CASSPGELAYNEQFF
CDR3 DNA: TGTGCCAGCAGCCCCGGCGAACTAGCCTACAATGAGCAGTTCTTC

V gene: TRBV28
CDR3 length: 15
clone size: many
D gene: -
J gene: TRBJ2-3
CDR3 protein: CASSLYQGYTDTQYF
CDR3 DNA: TGTGCCAGCAGTTTATATCAGGGGTACACAGATACGCAGTATTTT

V gene: TRBV28
CDR3 length: 15
clone size: few
D gene: TRBD1
J gene: TRBJ2-5
CDR3 protein: CASSWDRAKSETQYF
CDR3 DNA: TGTGCCAGCAGTTGGGACAGGGCAAAATCGGAGACCCAGTACTTC

V gene: TRBV4-3
CDR3 length: 13
clone size: -
D gene: -
J gene: TRBJ2-7
CDR3 protein: CASSQAPTYEQYF
CDR3 DNA: TGCGCCAGCAGCCAAGCCCCTACCTACGAGCAGTACTTC

V gene: TRBV6-1
CDR3 length: 14
clone size: -
D gene: TRBD2
J gene: TRBJ2-3
CDR3 protein: CASTGLASTDTQYF
CDR3 DNA: TGTGCCAGCACCGGACTAGCCAGCACAGATACGCAGTATTTT

V gene: TRBV28
CDR3 length: 15
clone size: -
D gene: -
J gene: TRBJ2-3
CDR3 protein: CASSFGPSSTDTQYF
CDR3 DNA: TGTGCCAGCAGTTTTGGTCCCTCTAGCACAGATACGCAGTATTTT

V gene: TRBV29-1
CDR3 length: 13
clone size: few
D gene: -
J gene: TRBJ2-5
CDR3 protein: CSVQGQRQETQYF
CDR3 DNA: TGCAGCGTTCAGGGACAACGCCAAGAGACCCAGTACTTC

V gene: TRBV11-2
CDR3 length: 17
clone size: -
D gene: TRBD2
J gene: TRBJ2-7
CDR3 protein: CASRAGLAIESSYEQYF
CDR3 DNA: TGTGCCAGCAGGGCCGGACTAGCGATTGAGAGCTCCTACGAGCAGTACTTC

V gene: TRBV16
CDR3 length: 15
clone size: -
D gene: TRBD1
J gene: TRBJ1-2
CDR3 protein: CASSLQQGYSAGYTF
CDR3 DNA: TGTGCCAGCAGCCTTCAACAGGGGTATAGTGCTGGCTACACCTTC

V gene: TRBV19
CDR3 length: 13
clone size: few
D gene: TRBD1
J gene: TRBJ1-1
CDR3 protein: CASSTTGDTEAFF
CDR3 DNA: TGTGCCAGTAGTACCACAGGGGACACTGAAGCTTTCTTT

V gene: TRBV4-3
CDR3 length: 16
clone size: -
D gene: TRBD2
J gene: TRBJ2-2
CDR3 protein: CASSQAAGGPAGELFF
CDR3 DNA: TGCGCCAGCAGCCAAGCAGCGGGAGGGCCCGCCGGGGAGCTGTTTTTT

V gene: TRBV4-2
CDR3 length: 16
clone size: -
D gene: TRBD2
J gene: TRBJ2-3
CDR3 protein: CASSQVTSEDTDTQYF
CDR3 DNA: TGTGCCAGCAGCCAGGTGACTAGCGAGGACACAGATACGCAGTATTTT

V gene: TRBV25-1
CDR3 length: 17
clone size: -
D gene: -
J gene: TRBJ2-5
CDR3 protein: CASTLAQGGVGRETQYF
CDR3 DNA: TGTGCCAGTACACTGGCTCAGGGGGGCGTAGGTAGAGAGACCCAGTACTTC

V gene: TRBV15
CDR3 length: 14
clone size: -
D gene: -
J gene: TRBJ2-1
CDR3 protein: CATSTRSSYNEQFF
CDR3 DNA: TGTGCCACCAGCACCAGGAGCTCCTACAATGAGCAGTTCTTC

V gene: TRBV27
CDR3 length: 14
clone size: -
D gene: TRBD1
J gene: TRBJ1-5
CDR3 protein: CASSFRQGGQPQHF
CDR3 DNA: TGTGCCAGCAGTTTTCGACAGGGAGGGCAGCCCCAGCATTTT

V gene: TRBV25-1
CDR3 length: 16
clone size: -
D gene: -
J gene: TRBJ2-7
CDR3 protein: CATVRYWLSTLYEQYF
CDR3 DNA: TGTGCCACCGTGAGGTATTGGCTTTCAACACTTTACGAGCAGTACTTC